The present T cell receptor (beta chain) was sequenced within a study of neurological immune-mediated disorders. Study-wide results and caveats: Patients with HTLV-1-associated myelopathy had the highest level of TCR clonal expansion, whereas patients with multiple sclerosis had the lowest level, falling beneath the level found in healthy controls. Phylogenetic analysis grouped 18 of 34 multiple sclerosis patients' repertoires together, suggesting a possible repertoire signature.

J lost 4 bases, V lost 7 bases, and 7 bases had no gene match. This CDR3 spans 14 amino acids. Germline V gene data show CDR1 as SQVTM and CDR2 as ANQGSEA. TCRdb analysed the 5' RACE reads with MiXCR anew, one entry per CDR3 protein. The data show under 75,000 distinct CDR3 sequences, 3.2% seen once. This clonotype was detected many times. The antigen is undetermined. PBMCs stored at -80 C, numbering 2 million, were the origin of the unsorted libraries. The material sequenced was PBMCs. This chain joins TRBV29-1 and TRBJ2-3; 11 bases line up with TRBD1. This receptor was identified in a woman in her fifties or sixties with multiple sclerosis. CDR3: CSARTGGPADTQYF. The CDR3 region has the DNA TGCAGCGCACGGACAGGGGGCCCCGCAGATACGCAGTATTTT.